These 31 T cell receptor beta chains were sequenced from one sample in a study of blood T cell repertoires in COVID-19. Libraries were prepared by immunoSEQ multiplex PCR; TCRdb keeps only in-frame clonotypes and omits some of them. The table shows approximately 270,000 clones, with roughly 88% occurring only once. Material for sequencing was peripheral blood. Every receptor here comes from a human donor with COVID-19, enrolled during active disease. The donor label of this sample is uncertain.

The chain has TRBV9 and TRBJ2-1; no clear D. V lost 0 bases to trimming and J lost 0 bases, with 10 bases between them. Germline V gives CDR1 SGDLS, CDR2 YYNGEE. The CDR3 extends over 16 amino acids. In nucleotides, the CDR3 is TGTGCCAGCAGCGTAGATGAGGCGACCTCCTACAATGAGCAGTTCTTC. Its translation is CASSVDEATSYNEQFF.

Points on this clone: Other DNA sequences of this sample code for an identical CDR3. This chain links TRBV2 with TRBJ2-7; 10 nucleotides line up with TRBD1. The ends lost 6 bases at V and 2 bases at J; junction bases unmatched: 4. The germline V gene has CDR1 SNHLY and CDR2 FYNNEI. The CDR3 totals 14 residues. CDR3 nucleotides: TGTGCCAGCAGGACCGGGACAGGGGCCTACGAGCAGTACTTC. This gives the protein CASRTGTGAYEQYF.

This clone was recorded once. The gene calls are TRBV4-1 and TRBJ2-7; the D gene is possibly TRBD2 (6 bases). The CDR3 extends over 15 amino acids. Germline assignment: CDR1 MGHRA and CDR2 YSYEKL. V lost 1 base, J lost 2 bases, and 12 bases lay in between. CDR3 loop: CASSQGRGNPYEQYF. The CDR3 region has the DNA TGCGCCAGCAGCCAAGGTCGGGGGAACCCCTACGAGCAGTACTTC.

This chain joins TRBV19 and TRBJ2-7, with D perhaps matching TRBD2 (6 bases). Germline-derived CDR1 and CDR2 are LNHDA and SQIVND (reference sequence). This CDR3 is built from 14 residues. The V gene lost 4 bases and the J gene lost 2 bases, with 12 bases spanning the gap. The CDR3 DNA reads TGTGCCAGTAGTACCCAGACTAGTACCTACGAGCAGTACTTC. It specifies CASSTQTSTYEQYF.

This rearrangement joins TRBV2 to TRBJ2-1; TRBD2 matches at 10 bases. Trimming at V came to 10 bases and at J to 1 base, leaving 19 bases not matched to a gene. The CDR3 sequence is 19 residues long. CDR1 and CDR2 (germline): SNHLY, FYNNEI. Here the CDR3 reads CANRGAGGPSVGSYNEQFF. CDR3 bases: TGTGCCAACAGGGGAGCGGGAGGGCCCTCTGTCGGGTCCTACAATGAGCAGTTCTTC.

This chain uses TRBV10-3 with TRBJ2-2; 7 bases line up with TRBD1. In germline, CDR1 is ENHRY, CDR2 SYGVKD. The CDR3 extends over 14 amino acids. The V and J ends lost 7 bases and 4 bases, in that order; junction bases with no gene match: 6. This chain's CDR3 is CAINTGVGTGELFF. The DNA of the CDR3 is TGTGCCATCAACACAGGGGTGGGCACCGGGGAGCTGTTTTTT.

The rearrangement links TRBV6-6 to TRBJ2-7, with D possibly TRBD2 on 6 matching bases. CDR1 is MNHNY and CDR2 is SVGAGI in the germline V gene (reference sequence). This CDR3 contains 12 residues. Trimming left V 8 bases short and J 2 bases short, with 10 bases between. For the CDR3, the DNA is TGTGCCAGCGGCGGGACGACCTACGAGCAGTACTTC. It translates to CASGGTTYEQYF.

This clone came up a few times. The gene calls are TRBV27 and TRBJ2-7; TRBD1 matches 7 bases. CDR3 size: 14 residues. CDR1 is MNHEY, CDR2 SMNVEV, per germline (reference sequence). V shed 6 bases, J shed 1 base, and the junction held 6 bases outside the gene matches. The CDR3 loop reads CASRAGTVSYEQYF. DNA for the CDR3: TGTGCCAGCAGAGCCGGGACAGTTTCCTACGAGCAGTACTTC.

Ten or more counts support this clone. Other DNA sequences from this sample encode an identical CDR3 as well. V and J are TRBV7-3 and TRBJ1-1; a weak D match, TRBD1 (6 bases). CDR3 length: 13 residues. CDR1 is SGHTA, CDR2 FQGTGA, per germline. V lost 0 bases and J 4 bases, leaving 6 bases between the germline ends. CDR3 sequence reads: CASSLTGGTEAFF. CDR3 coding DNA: TGTGCCAGCAGCTTAACAGGGGGCACTGAAGCTTTCTTT.

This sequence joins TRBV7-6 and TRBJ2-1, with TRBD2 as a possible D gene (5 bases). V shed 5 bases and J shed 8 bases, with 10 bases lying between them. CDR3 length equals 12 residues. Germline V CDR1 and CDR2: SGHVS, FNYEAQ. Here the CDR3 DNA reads TGTGCCAGCAGCGAGGAAGCGGATGAGCAGTTCTTC. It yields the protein CASSEEADEQFF.

The CDR3 loop is CASSVEETVASGNTIYF. The CDR3 DNA follows: TGTGCCAGCAGCGTAGAGGAGACTGTTGCGTCTGGAAACACCATATATTTT. V gene TRBV9 combines with J gene TRBJ1-3; the D is unclear. Trimming pared 0 bases from V and 1 base from J, leaving 14 bases between. The germline V gene encodes CDR1 SGDLS and CDR2 YYNGEE. The CDR3 consists of 17 residues.

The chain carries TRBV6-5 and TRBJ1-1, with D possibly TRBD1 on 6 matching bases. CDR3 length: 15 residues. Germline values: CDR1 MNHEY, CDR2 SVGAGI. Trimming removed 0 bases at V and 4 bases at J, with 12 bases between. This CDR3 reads CASSYSGGRSTEAFF. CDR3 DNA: TGTGCCAGCAGTTACTCCGGGGGGCGAAGCACTGAAGCTTTCTTT.

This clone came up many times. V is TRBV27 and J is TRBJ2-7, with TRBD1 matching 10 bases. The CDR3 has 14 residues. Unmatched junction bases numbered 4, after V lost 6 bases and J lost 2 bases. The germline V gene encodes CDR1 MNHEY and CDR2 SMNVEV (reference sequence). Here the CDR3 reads CASRAGQGAYEQYF. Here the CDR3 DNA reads TGTGCCAGCAGGGCTGGACAGGGGGCCTACGAGCAGTACTTC.

CDR3 bases: TGTGCCAGCAGCCCCCCGGGGATACCTAACTATGGCTACACCTTC. Protein sequence: CASSPPGIPNYGYTF. This sequence joins TRBV9 and TRBJ1-2; D unclear. This CDR3 contains 15 residues. Germline V gene data show CDR1 as SGDLS and CDR2 as YYNGEE. Deletions cut 4 bases from V and 0 bases from J, with 13 bases between.

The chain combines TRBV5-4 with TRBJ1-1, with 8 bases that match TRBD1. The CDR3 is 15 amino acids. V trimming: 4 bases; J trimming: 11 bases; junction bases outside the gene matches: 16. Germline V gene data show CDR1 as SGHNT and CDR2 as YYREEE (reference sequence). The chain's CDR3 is CASSILTGEFSAAFF. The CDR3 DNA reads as TGTGCCAGCAGCATCTTGACAGGGGAATTTTCGGCGGCTTTCTTT.

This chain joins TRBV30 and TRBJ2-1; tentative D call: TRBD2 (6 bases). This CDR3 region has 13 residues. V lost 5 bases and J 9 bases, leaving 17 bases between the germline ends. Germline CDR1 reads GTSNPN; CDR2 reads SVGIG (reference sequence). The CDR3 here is CAWSSGSISEQFF. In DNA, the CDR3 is TGTGCCTGGTCCTCCGGGAGTATAAGTGAGCAGTTCTTC.

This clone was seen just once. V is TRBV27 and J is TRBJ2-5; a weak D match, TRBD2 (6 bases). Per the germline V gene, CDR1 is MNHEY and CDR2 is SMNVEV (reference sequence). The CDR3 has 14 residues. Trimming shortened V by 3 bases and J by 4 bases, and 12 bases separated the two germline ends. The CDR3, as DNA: TGTGCCAGCAGTTTTGCGGGATCCAGAGAGACCCAGTACTTC. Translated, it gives CASSFAGSRETQYF.

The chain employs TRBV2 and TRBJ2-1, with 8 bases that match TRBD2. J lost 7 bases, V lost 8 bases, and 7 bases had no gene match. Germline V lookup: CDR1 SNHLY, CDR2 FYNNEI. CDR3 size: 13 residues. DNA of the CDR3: TGTGCCAGCGTTAGCGGGGACGGGAATGAGCAGTTCTTC. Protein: CASVSGDGNEQFF.

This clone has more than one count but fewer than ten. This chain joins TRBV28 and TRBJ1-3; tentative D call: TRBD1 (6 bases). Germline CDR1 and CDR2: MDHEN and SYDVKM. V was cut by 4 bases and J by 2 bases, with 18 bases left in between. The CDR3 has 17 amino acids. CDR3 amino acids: CASSSPSGTSAGNTIYF. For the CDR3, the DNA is TGTGCCAGCAGTTCCCCCTCCGGGACATCGGCTGGAAACACCATATATTTT.

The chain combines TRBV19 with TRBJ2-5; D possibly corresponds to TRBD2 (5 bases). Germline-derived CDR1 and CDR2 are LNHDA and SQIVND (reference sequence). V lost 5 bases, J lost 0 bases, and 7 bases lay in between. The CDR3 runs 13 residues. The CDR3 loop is CASSPGYQETQYF. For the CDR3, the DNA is TGTGCCAGTAGTCCGGGGTACCAAGAGACCCAGTACTTC.

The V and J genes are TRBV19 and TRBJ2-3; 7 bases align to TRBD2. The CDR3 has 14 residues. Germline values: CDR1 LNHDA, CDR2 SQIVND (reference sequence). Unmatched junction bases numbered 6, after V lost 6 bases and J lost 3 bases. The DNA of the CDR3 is TGTGCCAGTAGATCAGCGGGGCAGACAGATACGCAGTATTTT. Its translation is CASRSAGQTDTQYF.

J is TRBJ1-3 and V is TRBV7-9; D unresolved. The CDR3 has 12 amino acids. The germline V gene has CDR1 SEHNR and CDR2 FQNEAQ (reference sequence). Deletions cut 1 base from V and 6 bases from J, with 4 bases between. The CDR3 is CASSLDLNTIYF. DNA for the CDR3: TGTGCCAGCAGCTTAGACTTAAACACCATATATTTT.

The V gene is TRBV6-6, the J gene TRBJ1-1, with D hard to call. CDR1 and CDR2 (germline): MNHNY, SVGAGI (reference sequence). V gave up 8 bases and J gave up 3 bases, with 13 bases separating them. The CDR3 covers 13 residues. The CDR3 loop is CASEQTTDTEAFF. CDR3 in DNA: TGTGCCAGCGAACAGACCACGGACACTGAAGCTTTCTTT.

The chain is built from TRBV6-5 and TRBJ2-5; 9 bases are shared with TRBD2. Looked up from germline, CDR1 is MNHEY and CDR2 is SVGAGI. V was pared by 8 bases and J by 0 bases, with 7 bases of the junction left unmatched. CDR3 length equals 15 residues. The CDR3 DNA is TGTGCCAGCGATCTTCTAGCGGGGAACCAAGAGACCCAGTACTTC. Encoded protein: CASDLLAGNQETQYF.

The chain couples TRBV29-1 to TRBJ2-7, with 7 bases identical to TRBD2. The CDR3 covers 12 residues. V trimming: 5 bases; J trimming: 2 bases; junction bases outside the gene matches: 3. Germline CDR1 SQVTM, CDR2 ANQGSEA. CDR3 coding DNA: TGCAGCGTTAGCGGGACCACCTACGAGCAGTACTTC. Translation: CSVSGTTYEQYF.

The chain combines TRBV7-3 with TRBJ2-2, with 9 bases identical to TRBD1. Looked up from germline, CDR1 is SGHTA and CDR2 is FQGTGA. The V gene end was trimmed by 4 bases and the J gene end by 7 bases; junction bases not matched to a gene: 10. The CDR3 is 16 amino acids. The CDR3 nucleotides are TGTGCCAGCAGCTCGTCGACAGGGGGTTATAGCGGGGAGCTGTTTTTT. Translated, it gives CASSSSTGGYSGELFF.

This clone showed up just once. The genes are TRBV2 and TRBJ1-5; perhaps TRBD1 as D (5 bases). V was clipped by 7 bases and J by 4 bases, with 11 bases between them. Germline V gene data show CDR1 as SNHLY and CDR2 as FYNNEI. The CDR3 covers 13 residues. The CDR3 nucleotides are TGTGCCAGCAACCGACAGCCAAATCAGCCCCAGCATTTT. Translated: CASNRQPNQPQHF.

The CDR3 DNA reads TGTGCCAGCAGTGTAGGACAGACAGATAATGAAAAACTGTTTTTT. Amino acids: CASSVGQTDNEKLFF. V and J are TRBV2 and TRBJ1-4; D is possibly TRBD1 (6 bases). The CDR3 loop spans 15 amino acids. Germline assignment: CDR1 SNHLY and CDR2 FYNNEI. V was trimmed by 4 bases and J by 4 bases, leaving 13 bases between them.

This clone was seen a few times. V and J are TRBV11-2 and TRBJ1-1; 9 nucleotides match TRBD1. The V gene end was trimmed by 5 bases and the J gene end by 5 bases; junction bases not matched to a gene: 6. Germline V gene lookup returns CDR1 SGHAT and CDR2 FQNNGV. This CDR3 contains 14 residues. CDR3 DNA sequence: TGTGCCAGCAGCCCCCGGGACAGGGAGACTGAAGCTTTCTTT. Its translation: CASSPRDRETEAFF.

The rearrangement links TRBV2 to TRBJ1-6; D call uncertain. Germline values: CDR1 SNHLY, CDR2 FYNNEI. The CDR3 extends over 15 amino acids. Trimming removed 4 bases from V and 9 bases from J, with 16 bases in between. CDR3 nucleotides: TGTGCCAGCAGTGTGGGCCCCGTCGAAGCTTCACCCCTCCACTTT. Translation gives CASSVGPVEASPLHF.

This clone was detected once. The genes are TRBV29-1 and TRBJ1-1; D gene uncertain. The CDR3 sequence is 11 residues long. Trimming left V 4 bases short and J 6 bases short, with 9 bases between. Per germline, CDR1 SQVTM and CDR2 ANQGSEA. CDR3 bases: TGCAGCGTTGCAGGAAATGCTGAAGCTTTCTTT. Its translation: CSVAGNAEAFF.